This TCR beta chain derives from a study of beta chain features in type 1 diabetes. J gave up 6 bases and V 4 bases, and 8 bases lay outside the gene matches. CDR3 length: 15 amino acids. Germline V gene lookup returns CDR1 MNHNS and CDR2 SASEGT. Comment on this clone: Its antigen remains unknown.

Whole-study findings and limits: A potential PCR bias toward shorter templates would be equal in patient and control samples.

Reverse transcription of all isolated RNA meant that expressed TCRB transcripts were sequenced. The repertoire was sequenced with immunoSEQ multiplex PCR; TCRdb's copy has only in-frame clones and lacks some. The sample consists of 300,000 to 450,000 clones, about 20% of them appearing once. Sequenced input: naive CD4+ T cells from blood. The TCR sequence derives from a woman aged 18 to 35 in good health. This sequence joins TRBV6-1 and TRBJ1-1; 10 bases line up with TRBD1. This chain's CDR3 is CASSGQGASPSEAFF. The DNA of the CDR3 is TGTGCCAGCAGTGGACAGGGGGCGTCGCCATCTGAAGCTTTCTTT.